This T cell receptor (beta chain) was captured by sequencing in a study of T and B cells in COVID-19 patients (dated by TCRdb to 2018 to 2021). Regarding the study in general: In this study, adaptive immunity was profiled in COVID-19 patients who either had active infection or had recovered, using TRB and IGH repertoire sequencing of peripheral blood. The recovered cohort had a median age of around 30 years, compared with 55 to 75 years in the active-infection cohort. Critical illness requiring mechanical ventilation or ECMO was present in about 65% of the roughly 20 patients in the active-infection cohort. A recovered cohort included more than 15 patients who provided about 20 samples, and most of these patients had mild to moderate COVID-19 treated on an outpatient basis. As many as 9 follow-up blood samples were collected from each patient, and in some individuals these samples spanned different disease stages. A couple of patients were in both the active and recovered cohorts because samples existed from active disease and from after recovery. Of the 20 to 25 patients in the active-infection cohort, over 15 had comorbidities associated with unfavorable COVID-19 outcome. For the repertoire analyses, the comparison was an age-matched reference group of roughly 37 healthy donors who were negative for COVID-19 antibodies. Over 7.5 million TCR sequences were analysed in a TCR and BCR sequence repository that covered about 40 patients and approximately 69 time points.

The reads were generated on an Illumina MiSeq. TRB rearrangements were amplified by multiplex PCR with BIOMED2 TRB-A/B primer pools. Illumina-compatible adapters and 7-nucleotide sample barcodes were attached to the amplicons through two consecutive PCRs. Phusion HS II polymerase was used for all library PCRs. Amplicons were purified from gel with the NucleoSpin Gel and PCR Clean-up kit, quantified on Qubit, and pooled at 3 to 5 nM. Amplicon pool quality was checked on an Agilent 2100 Bioanalyzer before Illumina next-generation sequencing. In the paper's pipeline: TRB rearrangements were annotated with MiXCR 3.0.8 using the default MiXCR reference library. Non-productive reads and sequences with fewer than 2 reads were excluded, and each unique CDR3 nucleotide sequence counted as one clone. Clonality, diversity, richness and V-J gene usage were computed in R 3.5.1. GLIPH2 was used for TCR clustering by CDR3 similarity, and generation probabilities were calculated by OLGA. GLIPH2 clusters were kept only if they contained at least four unique TCR clonotypes found in at least three individuals. TCRdb took the public reads, trimmed them with fastp at Q25, ran MiXCR for clone calling and kept in-frame beta chains. One record per CDR3 amino acid sequence lists the most common genes and DNA. These V and J calls are TCRdb output, not the study's own analysis. The sample profile shows more than 20,000 distinct CDR3 sequences; less than 35% of them were found once. The ten largest make up about 1.5% of the sample.

Findings and caveats that apply to the study as a whole: The cohort was considered too small for HLA contributions to COVID-19 susceptibility or severity to be assessed. Blood samples obtained from mildly ill patients during symptoms, as well as early samples obtained from severe cases, were available only in scarce numbers. During active COVID-19 the TRB repertoires were highly clonal, but at recovery diversity and richness rose above the levels seen in healthy donors. Patients with COVID-19 were reported to show strongly skewed TRBV/TRBJ gene usage. The recovered cohort had about 2,300 exclusive TCR clusters, including 31 low-pGen clusters. Prospective validation of the reported TCR clusters was stated to be required before clinical use. Specific T cell subsets (CD4+/Treg/CD8+) and sorted SARS-CoV-2-responsive or tetramer+ T cells had not yet been sequenced, with those experiments still ongoing.

TRB repertoires were amplified using about 230-550 ng of genomic DNA isolated from blood. This clonotype was seen many times. This clone's antigen is unknown. No clone much larger than this one lies a single base away; base qualities are absent. The CDR3 sequence holds 12 residues, the cysteine and phenylalanine included. Kept here is only the CDR3 DNA, which spans 36 bases and is read in frame from base 1. V was cut back by 0 bases and J by 4 bases, leaving a gap of 4 bases between them. In the germline V gene (reference sequence), CDR1 corresponds to GTSNPN and CDR2 to SVGIG. This TCR was recovered from a human donor who had recovered from COVID-19. Sample: blood. The rearrangement combines TRBV30 with TRBJ1-3, with no D gene named confidently. The CDR3 in this case is CAWSVLGNTIYF. The base sequence is TGTGCCTGGAGTGTACTCGGAAACACCATATATTTT.